The rows below give T cell receptor beta chains drawn from one sample of a study of blood T cell repertoires in COVID-19. Clones were sequenced by immunoSEQ multiplex PCR, and TCRdb holds only the in-frame ones, with some missing. The table records 100,000 to 120,000 clones, approximately 70% of them present only once. The sequencing sample was made of peripheral blood. These receptors all come from an older woman with acute or convalescent COVID-19. CDR3s include the opening cysteine and the closing phenylalanine or tryptophan. The order of the fields is V gene, J gene, D gene, clone size, CDR3 DNA, CDR3 protein. D genes are given only for firm matches. Where a row states a size, it is once, few, many or the class of an expanded clone; other rows omit it.

v_gene: TRBV4-2; j_gene: TRBJ1-5; d_gene: .; abundance: .; CDR3nt: TGTGCCAGCAGCCAAGACGACGGGCAGCCCCAGCATTTT; CDR3aa: CASSQDDGQPQHF
v_gene: TRBV27; j_gene: TRBJ1-3; d_gene: .; abundance: once; CDR3nt: TGTGCCAGCAGTCCACAGGGAAGATCTGGAAACACCATATATTTT; CDR3aa: CASSPQGRSGNTIYF
v_gene: TRBV4-3; j_gene: TRBJ2-4; d_gene: TRBD1; abundance: .; CDR3nt: TGCGCCAGCAGCCTGTACCTCCAGGGGGCCGGTAAAAACATTCAGTACTTC; CDR3aa: CASSLYLQGAGKNIQYF
v_gene: TRBV25-1; j_gene: TRBJ1-5; d_gene: TRBD1; abundance: many; CDR3nt: TGTGCCAGCAGTGATGACAGGGGAGCACGCAATCAGCCCCAGCATTTT; CDR3aa: CASSDDRGARNQPQHF
v_gene: TRBV7-3; j_gene: TRBJ1-1; d_gene: .; abundance: .; CDR3nt: TGTGCCAGCAGCTTCGGATCCGGGGGGGCTGAAGCTTTCTTT; CDR3aa: CASSFGSGGAEAFF
v_gene: TRBV20-1; j_gene: TRBJ1-3; d_gene: .; abundance: .; CDR3nt: TGCAGTGCCAGTGGGAGGGCTTCGACTGGAAACACCATATATTTT; CDR3aa: CSASGRASTGNTIYF
v_gene: TRBV5-1; j_gene: TRBJ1-5; d_gene: TRBD1; abundance: .; CDR3nt: TGCGCCAGCAGCCTGGGGACAGCTAGCAATCAGCCCCAGCATTTT; CDR3aa: CASSLGTASNQPQHF
v_gene: TRBV18; j_gene: TRBJ2-3; d_gene: .; abundance: .; CDR3nt: TGTGCCAGCTCACCGGGGGGGGCCACAGATACGCAGTATTTT; CDR3aa: CASSPGGATDTQYF
v_gene: TRBV18; j_gene: TRBJ2-1; d_gene: TRBD1; abundance: .; CDR3nt: TGTGCCAGCTCACCACCGATGGGACAGCACAATGAGCAGTTCTTC; CDR3aa: CASSPPMGQHNEQFF
v_gene: TRBV6-5; j_gene: TRBJ2-1; d_gene: TRBD2; abundance: .; CDR3nt: TGTGCCAGCAGTTACGGTCTAGCGGGGGTGTACAATGAGCAGTTCTTC; CDR3aa: CASSYGLAGVYNEQFF
v_gene: TRBV6-1; j_gene: TRBJ1-4; d_gene: .; abundance: few; CDR3nt: TGTGCCAGCAGTGAACTTCTATGGAGAGCAAGGAATGAAAAACTGTTTTTT; CDR3aa: CASSELLWRARNEKLFF